Many counts were recorded for the clone carrying this T cell receptor (beta chain). This entry is derived from a study of regulatory T cells in long-lasting Graves disease. Sample time point: newly diagnosed GD, antithyroid drugs for less than 3 months. Construction of the TCR library relied on RNA isolated from PBMCs. TCR beta libraries were built with iRepertoire HTBI primers and Arm-PCR of CDR3 regions. TCRdb reanalysed the multiplex PCR reads using MiXCR and keeps one entry per CDR3 protein. Altogether 400,000 to 550,000 distinct CDR3 sequences are present, about 15% being singletons, with the ten largest covering around 15%. Looked up from germline, CDR1 is SGHTA and CDR2 is FQGTGA. J was trimmed by 4 bases and V by 5 bases; bases with no gene match: 3. This CDR3 is built from 14 residues. These data also featured in a second study, about T cells in Graves' hyperthyroidism and ophthalmopathy.

Material: peripheral blood mononuclear cells (PBMCs), obtained at new diagnosis, from a patient treated with antithyroid drugs. The gene calls are TRBV7-3 and TRBJ2-3, with 10 bases that match TRBD2. The receptor's source is a woman between 25 and 40 years old with Graves disease. The CDR3, as DNA: TGTGCCAGCAGCACGAGCGGGAGGGCAGATACGCAGTATTTT. Amino acid sequence: CASSTSGRADTQYF. Full variable domain (remainder filled in from reference TRBV7-3 and TRBJ2-3): GAGVSQTPSNKVTEKGKYVELRCDPISGHTALYWYRQSLGQGPEFLIYFQGTGAADDSGLPNDRFFAVRPEGSVSTLKIQRTERGDSAVYLCASSTSGRADTQYFGPGTRLTVL.